This T cell receptor (beta chain) was documented in a study of shared clonotypes between healthy human individuals. CDR3 length: 13 residues. CDR1 SQVTM and CDR2 ANQGSEA come from the germline V gene. Losses at the gene ends were 7 bases for V and 2 bases for J; bases not matched to a gene: 7. Repertoires were generated with immunoSEQ multiplex PCR, while TCRdb's copy carries only in-frame clones and drops some. Of about 450,000 clones in the sample, roughly three quarters were seen once. V and J are TRBV29-1 and TRBJ1-2; 7 bases map to TRBD1. The source material was PBMCs. The sequence derives from a woman aged 35 to 49 in good health. Some clones in this sample may be carry-over from other donors' samples. The CDR3 region is CSAKTGTNYGYTF. The CDR3 bases are TGCAGCGCCAAGACAGGGACGAACTATGGCTACACCTTC. Variable domain in full (rest from reference TRBV29-1 and TRBJ1-2): SAVISQKPSRDICQRGTSLTIQCQVDSQVTMMFWYRQQPGQSLTLIATANQGSEATYESGFVIDKFPISRPNLTFSTLTVSNMSPEDSSIYLCSAKTGTNYGYTFGSGTRLTVV.